These 19 T cell receptor beta chains were all obtained from the same sample, sequenced in a study of T cells in Graves' hyperthyroidism and ophthalmopathy. RNA transcripts were the template for amplifying TCR beta CDR3 regions. First-round RT-PCR targeting the TCR CDR3 was performed with the HTBI primer set. In TCRdb, the multiplex PCR reads were re-called with MiXCR into one record per CDR3 protein. The table has hundreds of thousands of distinct CDR3 sequences, around a fifth seen once. Sequencing input: blood. All receptors derive from a woman aged 70-85 years with Graves' ophthalmopathy.

This clonotype turned up a few times. The chain has TRBV10-3 and TRBJ2-7; no reliable D call. From germline, CDR1 is ENHRY and CDR2 SYGVKD. The CDR3 is 13 residues long. Between the trimmed V and J ends, which lost 4 bases and 3 bases, there was a span of 10 bases. CDR3 protein: CAISVGIHYEQYF. The CDR3 DNA follows: TGTGCCATCAGTGTTGGGATCCACTACGAGCAGTACTTC.

This chain uses TRBV12-3 or TRBV12-4 with TRBJ2-1; D is ambiguous. The CDR3 contains 11 residues. The V and J ends lost 3 bases and 8 bases respectively, with 5 bases between them. The CDR3 loop reads CASSFLHEQFF. In nucleotides, the CDR3 is TGTGCCAGCAGTTTTCTGCATGAGCAGTTCTTC.

The sample holds a few counts of this clonotype. This chain joins TRBV20-1 and TRBJ1-2; D is unclear. The germline V and J ends were trimmed by 3 bases and 0 bases, with 5 bases remaining between them. CDR1 and CDR2 (germline): DFQATT, SNEGSKA (reference sequence). The CDR3 loop spans 12 amino acids. The CDR3 DNA sequence: TGCAGTGCTAGCAGTTCTAACTATGGCTACACCTTC. It specifies CSASSSNYGYTF.

The V gene is TRBV27, the J gene TRBJ2-1, with a possible D match to TRBD2 (6 bases). The V gene's germline CDR1 is MNHEY and CDR2 SMNVEV (reference sequence). CDR3 length: 16 amino acids. The V end lost 6 bases, the J end lost 0 bases, and 15 bases lay between the germline ends. CDR3 region: CASSPGLLNSYNEQFF. Written as DNA, the CDR3 is TGTGCCAGCAGCCCGGGACTCCTAAACTCCTACAATGAGCAGTTCTTC.

The rearrangement links TRBV24-1 to TRBJ2-5; tentatively, D is TRBD1 (6 bases). Germline V gives CDR1 KGHDR, CDR2 SFDVKD. This CDR3 region has 15 residues. V gave up 7 bases and J gave up 0 bases, with 14 bases separating them. Here the CDR3 DNA reads TGTGCCACCAGCCCAACAGGGCGGCACCAAGAGACCCAGTACTTC. Its translation is CATSPTGRHQETQYF.

This clonotype occurred many times. The chain is built from TRBV6-5 and TRBJ2-7, with 9 bases aligning to TRBD1. Germline V gene lookup returns CDR1 MNHEY and CDR2 SVGAGI. The CDR3 contains 14 residues. V shed 0 bases, J shed 7 bases, and the junction held 4 bases outside the gene matches. Here the CDR3 reads CASSYSGQGGEQYF. CDR3 nucleotides: TGTGCCAGCAGTTACTCGGGACAGGGCGGTGAGCAGTACTTC.

This clonotype turned up a few times. V is TRBV20-1 and J is TRBJ2-7; the D gene is possibly TRBD2 (5 bases). Germline assignment: CDR1 DFQATT and CDR2 SNEGSKA (reference sequence). V was cut by 0 bases and J by 0 bases, with 12 bases left in between. The CDR3 is 15 amino acids. CDR3 amino acids: CSARDAAEGSYEQYF. CDR3 coding DNA: TGCAGTGCTAGAGATGCAGCGGAAGGCTCCTACGAGCAGTACTTC.

J is TRBJ1-1 and V is TRBV18; D remains ambiguous. The CDR3 covers 14 residues. Germline CDR1 KGHSH, CDR2 LQKENI. The V and J ends lost 3 bases and 3 bases respectively, with 11 bases between them. The CDR3 here is CASSPTARDTEAFF. The CDR3 DNA sequence: TGTGCCAGCTCACCGACTGCGCGGGACACTGAAGCTTTCTTT.

V gene TRBV7-2 combines with J gene TRBJ1-3; weak D call: TRBD1 (5 bases). Germline values: CDR1 SGHTA, CDR2 FQGNSA. Trimming removed 5 bases at V and 7 bases at J, with 12 bases between. The CDR3 loop spans 13 amino acids. CDR3 bases: TGTGCCAGCAGCCCCCAGGAGGGGAACACCATATATTTT. Translation gives CASSPQEGNTIYF.

The CDR3 DNA follows: TGTGCCAGCAGCCCGACGTGGAGGGTCGGCGAAAAACTGTTTTTT. Translation: CASSPTWRVGEKLFF. The V and J genes are TRBV7-8 and TRBJ1-4; D not resolved. The germline gives CDR1 SGHVS, CDR2 FQNEAQ. Trimming removed 5 bases at V and 8 bases at J, with 18 bases between. This CDR3 has 15 residues. Based on the CDR3 plus reference TRBV7-8 and TRBJ1-4, the full variable domain is GAGVSQSPRYKVAKRGQDVALRCDPISGHVSLFWYQQALGQGPEFLTYFQNEAQLDKSGLPSDRFFAERPEGSVSTLKIQRTQQEDSAVYLCASSPTWRVGEKLFFGSGTQLSVL.

This clonotype was seen at least ten times. The chain recombines TRBV11-2 with TRBJ2-2, with D possibly TRBD1 on 5 matching bases. With 5 bases removed from V and 1 base from J, the gap between germline ends came to 14 bases. Germline assignment: CDR1 SGHAT and CDR2 FQNNGV. The CDR3 has 16 amino acids. The CDR3 spells CASSPPQAMNTGELFF. The DNA for the CDR3 is TGTGCCAGCAGCCCTCCACAGGCGATGAACACCGGGGAGCTGTTTTTT.

Comment on this clonotype: Since a much larger clone is just one base distant, this may be a read error. The gene calls are TRBV12-3 or TRBV12-4 and TRBJ2-1, with D perhaps matching TRBD2 (6 bases). CDR3 length equals 16 residues. As DNA, the CDR3 is TGTGCCGGCAGTTTGAGGCGGGGTCACTCCTACAATGAGCAGTTCTTC. Its protein is CAGSLRRGHSYNEQFF.

The rearrangement links TRBV7-9 to TRBJ2-7, with 11 positions matching TRBD2. V shed 5 bases and J 6 bases; nucleotides not matched to a gene: 9. CDR1 SEHNR and CDR2 FQNEAQ come from the germline V gene (reference sequence). CDR3 size: 15 residues. The CDR3 DNA reads TGTGCCAGCAGCATTAGCGGGAGGGCCTCCGGCGAGCAGTACTTC. It encodes CASSISGRASGEQYF.

CDR3 nucleotides: TGCAGTGCTCGTAGAAGAATGACTAGCGGGATAAGGAATGAGCAGTTCTTC. It translates to CSARRRMTSGIRNEQFF. This chain connects TRBV20-1 to TRBJ2-1; 11 bases fit TRBD2. V shed 5 bases and J 7 bases; nucleotides not matched to a gene: 16. The V gene's germline CDR1 is DFQATT and CDR2 SNEGSKA (reference sequence). The CDR3 has 17 residues.

The chain joins TRBV6-1 to TRBJ2-1; TRBD2 matches 7 bases. With 2 bases clipped from V and 2 bases from J, the junction kept 3 bases outside the gene matches. Germline CDR1 and CDR2: MNHNS and SASEGT. The length of the CDR3 is 15 residues. The CDR3 DNA reads TGTGCCAGCAGTGAATGGGGGGGAGCCTACAATGAGCAGTTCTTC. Protein product: CASSEWGGAYNEQFF.

This clonotype has more than one count but fewer than ten. CDR3 amino acids: CASQDRGPQPQHF. The CDR3 DNA sequence: TGTGCCAGTCAAGACAGGGGCCCTCAGCCCCAGCATTTT. This rearrangement joins TRBV6-1 to TRBJ1-5; 8 nucleotides align to TRBD1. Germline V lookup: CDR1 MNHNS, CDR2 SASEGT. Trimming at V came to 9 bases and at J to 6 bases, leaving 7 bases not matched to a gene. This CDR3 is built from 13 residues.

In this sample, this clonotype turned up many times. The chain employs TRBV12-3 or TRBV12-4 and TRBJ1-5; TRBD1 is a possible D gene (5 bases). Trimming left V 1 base short and J 9 bases short, with 7 bases between. The CDR3 sequence is 12 residues long. CDR3 sequence reads: CASSLGGTPQHF. In DNA form, the CDR3 reads TGTGCCAGCAGTTTAGGGGGGACGCCCCAGCATTTT.

This clonotype was seen a few times. CDR3 sequence reads: CAWRDRRGRDTDTQYF. The CDR3 bases are TGTGCCTGGAGGGACCGCCGCGGGAGGGACACAGATACGCAGTATTTT. The chain has TRBV30 and TRBJ2-3; 9 bases agree with TRBD2. There are 16 residues in the CDR3. Germline CDR1 GTSNPN, CDR2 SVGIG (reference sequence). V lost 3 bases and J lost 2; bases outside the gene matches: 9.

The V gene is TRBV12-3 or TRBV12-4, the J gene TRBJ2-3; no clear D gene. The CDR3 is made up of 11 amino acids. V dropped 6 bases and J dropped 7 bases, with 8 bases sitting between them. The DNA of the CDR3 is TGTGCCAGCAGGGATTTGAATACGCAGTATTTT. Translated: CASRDLNTQYF.